One T cell receptor (beta chain) is described in this entry. What it recognizes is unknown. The sample belongs to a study of cytomegalovirus exposure and HLA in healthy donors. Study-wide results and limits: The only immune exposure information that was available was CMV serostatus.

The PCR was carried out with 60 Vbeta primers and 13 Jbeta primers. Repertoires were generated with immunoSEQ multiplex PCR, while TCRdb's copy carries only in-frame clones and drops some. The sample shows just over 65,000 clones, around four fifths of them seen only once. The CDR3 is made up of 16 amino acids. With V trimmed by 2 bases and J by 5 bases, 8 bases remained unmatched. Germline V lookup: CDR1 SGHNT, CDR2 YYREEE (reference sequence). The chain carries TRBV5-4 and TRBJ2-5; the match to TRBD2 covers 11 bases. The sequenced material came from PBMCs. The sequence was obtained from a human donor in good health. DNA for the CDR3: TGTGCCAGCAGCTTCACACTAGCGGGGGCGGGGGAGACCCAGTACTTC. Residues: CASSFTLAGAGETQYF.